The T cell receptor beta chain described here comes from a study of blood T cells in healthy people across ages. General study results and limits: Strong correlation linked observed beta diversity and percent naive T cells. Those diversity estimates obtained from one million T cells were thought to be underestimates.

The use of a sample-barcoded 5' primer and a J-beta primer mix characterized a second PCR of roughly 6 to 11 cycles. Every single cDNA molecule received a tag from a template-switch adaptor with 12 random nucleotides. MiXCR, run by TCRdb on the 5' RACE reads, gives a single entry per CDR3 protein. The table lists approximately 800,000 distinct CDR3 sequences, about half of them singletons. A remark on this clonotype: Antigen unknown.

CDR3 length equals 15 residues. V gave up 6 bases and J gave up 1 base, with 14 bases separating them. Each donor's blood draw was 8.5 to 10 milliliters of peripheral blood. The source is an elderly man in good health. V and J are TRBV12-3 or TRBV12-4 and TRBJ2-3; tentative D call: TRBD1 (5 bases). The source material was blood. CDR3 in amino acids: CASRNRFPGTDTQYF. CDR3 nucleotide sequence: TGTGCCAGCAGGAACAGGTTCCCCGGCACAGATACGCAGTATTTT.